This passage covers 6 T cell receptor beta chains from one sample sequenced in a study of Graves' ophthalmopathy and Graves' hyperthyroidism. Researchers took RNA transcripts and amplified TCR beta CDR3 regions from them. Investigators did first-round RT-PCR with HTBI primers, then second-round multiplex PCR. In TCRdb, the multiplex PCR reads were re-called with MiXCR into one record per CDR3 protein. The data hold over a million distinct CDR3 sequences, with 35% to 40% observed a single time. The sequencing input was peripheral blood or thyroid tissue (not recorded which). The receptors were sampled from an adult man with Graves' hyperthyroidism.

This sequence joins TRBV29-1 and TRBJ1-2; TRBD1 matches at 11 bases. Trimming cost V 7 bases and J 7 bases; bases outside gene matches: 14. Germline V gene lookup returns CDR1 SQVTM and CDR2 ANQGSEA. The CDR3 spans 15 residues. The CDR3 sequence: CSADLRDRGCGGYTF. The DNA for the CDR3 is TGCAGCGCCGACCTAAGGGACAGGGGGTGCGGTGGCTACACCTTC.

At least ten counts were recorded for this clonotype. For the CDR3, the DNA is TGTGCCAGCAGCTTAGTAGGGGGGGCAGGGACCCAGTACTTC. Its translation: CASSLVGGAGTQYF. This chain joins TRBV7-8 and TRBJ2-5, with D possibly matching TRBD2 (7 bases). Germline V gene sequence: CDR1 SGHVS, CDR2 FQNEAQ. Trimming stripped 1 base from V and 7 bases from J, with 13 bases between. This CDR3 contains 14 residues. The full variable domain, its missing parts supplied by reference TRBV7-8 and TRBJ2-5, is GAGVSQSPRYKVAKRGQDVALRCDPISGHVSLFWYQQALGQGPEFLTYFQNEAQLDKSGLPSDRFFAERPEGSVSTLKIQRTQQEDSAVYLCASSLVGGAGTQYFGPGTRLLVL.

This chain connects TRBV2 to TRBJ1-5, with 7 bases lining up with TRBD1. Germline trimming cut 6 bases from V and 3 bases from J; bases unmatched to any gene: 11. The germline CDR1 and CDR2 sequences are SNHLY and FYNNEI. This CDR3 is 16 amino acids long. CDR3 coding DNA: TGTGCCAGCAGAGCCTCCAGGGGGGGTAACAATCAGCCCCAGCATTTT. Encoded protein: CASRASRGGNNQPQHF.

This clonotype was seen repeatedly, ten times or more. This rearrangement joins TRBV7-8 to TRBJ2-5; D call uncertain. Germline CDR1 SGHVS, CDR2 FQNEAQ. Trimming pared 1 base from V and 3 bases from J, leaving 12 bases between. This CDR3 is built from 15 residues. The CDR3 here is CASSLGGGDKETQYF. The CDR3 DNA is TGTGCCAGCAGCTTAGGAGGCGGCGACAAAGAGACCCAGTACTTC.

This clonotype was seen ten or more times. V usage is TRBV19 and J usage is TRBJ1-5, with D hard to call. Trimming stripped 5 bases from V and 3 bases from J, with 8 bases between. Per germline, CDR1 LNHDA and CDR2 SQIVND (reference sequence). This CDR3 contains 13 residues. The CDR3 region is CASSPGPNQPQHF. CDR3 coding DNA: TGTGCCAGTAGTCCTGGCCCCAATCAGCCCCAGCATTTT.

This clonotype was seen ten or more times. J is TRBJ2-2 and V is TRBV5-5, with unresolved D. The CDR3 extends over 13 amino acids. V dropped 2 bases and J dropped 7 bases, with 9 bases sitting between them. Germline V gene data show CDR1 as SGHKS and CDR2 as YYEKEE (reference sequence). As DNA, the CDR3 is TGTGCCAGCAGCTTAACGGATAACGGGGAGCTGTTTTTT. Protein: CASSLTDNGELFF. The full variable domain, rest sourced from reference TRBV5-5 and TRBJ2-2, is DAGVTQSPTHLIKTRGQQVTLRCSPISGHKSVSWYQQVLGQGPQFIFQYYEKEERGRGNFPDRFSARQFPNYSSELNVNALLLGDSALYLCASSLTDNGELFFGEGSRLTVL.